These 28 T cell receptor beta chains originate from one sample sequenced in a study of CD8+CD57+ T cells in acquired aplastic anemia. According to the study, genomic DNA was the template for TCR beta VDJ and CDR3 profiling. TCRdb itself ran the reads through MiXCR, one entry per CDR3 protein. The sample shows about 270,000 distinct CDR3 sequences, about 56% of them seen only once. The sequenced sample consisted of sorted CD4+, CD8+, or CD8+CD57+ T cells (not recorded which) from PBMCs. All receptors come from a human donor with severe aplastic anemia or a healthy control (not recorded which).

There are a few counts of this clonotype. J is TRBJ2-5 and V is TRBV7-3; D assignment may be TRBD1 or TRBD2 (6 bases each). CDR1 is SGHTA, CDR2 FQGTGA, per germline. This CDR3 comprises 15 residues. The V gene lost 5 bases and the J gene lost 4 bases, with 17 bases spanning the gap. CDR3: CASSPETGARETQYF. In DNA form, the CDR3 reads TGTGCCAGCAGCCCGGAAACGGGGGCCAGAGAGACCCAGTACTTC.

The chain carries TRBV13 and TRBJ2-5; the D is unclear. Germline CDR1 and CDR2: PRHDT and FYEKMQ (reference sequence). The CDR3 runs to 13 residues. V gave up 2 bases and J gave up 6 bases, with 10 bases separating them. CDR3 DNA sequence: TGTGCCAGCAGCTTAAACGCGGAAAAGACCCAGTACTTC. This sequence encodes CASSLNAEKTQYF.

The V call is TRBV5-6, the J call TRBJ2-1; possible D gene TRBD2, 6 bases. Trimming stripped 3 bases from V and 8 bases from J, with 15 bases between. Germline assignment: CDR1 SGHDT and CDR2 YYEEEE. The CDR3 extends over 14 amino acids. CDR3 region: CASSWGESRHEQFF. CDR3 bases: TGTGCCAGCAGCTGGGGGGAGTCTAGGCATGAGCAGTTCTTC.

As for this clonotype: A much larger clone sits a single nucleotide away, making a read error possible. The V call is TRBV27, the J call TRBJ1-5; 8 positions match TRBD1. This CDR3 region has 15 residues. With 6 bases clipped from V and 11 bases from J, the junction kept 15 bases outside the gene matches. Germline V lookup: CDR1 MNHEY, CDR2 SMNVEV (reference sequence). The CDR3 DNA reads TGTGCCAGCAGCCCGGACAGGGAGGGATTAATGGCCCAGCATTTT. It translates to CASSPDREGLMAQHF.

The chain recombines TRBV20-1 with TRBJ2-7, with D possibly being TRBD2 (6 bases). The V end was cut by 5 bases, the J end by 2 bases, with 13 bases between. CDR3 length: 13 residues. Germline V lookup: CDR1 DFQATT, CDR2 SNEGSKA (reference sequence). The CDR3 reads CSALEGLAYEQYF. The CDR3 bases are TGCAGTGCTCTGGAGGGGCTAGCCTACGAGCAGTACTTC.

CDR3 sequence (DNA): TGCAGTGCGGCTAAACAACAGGGGGCTGTCCTCTACGAGCAGTACTTC. This codes for CSAAKQQGAVLYEQYF. V is TRBV20-1 and J is TRBJ2-7; 9 bases are shared with TRBD1. V trimming: 6 bases; J trimming: 3 bases; junction bases outside the gene matches: 15. There are 16 residues in the CDR3. Germline assignment: CDR1 DFQATT and CDR2 SNEGSKA (reference sequence).

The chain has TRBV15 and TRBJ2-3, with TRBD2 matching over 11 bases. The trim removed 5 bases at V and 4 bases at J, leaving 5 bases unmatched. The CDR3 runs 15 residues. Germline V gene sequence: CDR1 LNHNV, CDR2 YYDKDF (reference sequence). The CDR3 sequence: CATSLSGRAADTQYF. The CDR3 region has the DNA TGTGCCACCAGCCTTAGCGGGAGGGCCGCAGATACGCAGTATTTT.

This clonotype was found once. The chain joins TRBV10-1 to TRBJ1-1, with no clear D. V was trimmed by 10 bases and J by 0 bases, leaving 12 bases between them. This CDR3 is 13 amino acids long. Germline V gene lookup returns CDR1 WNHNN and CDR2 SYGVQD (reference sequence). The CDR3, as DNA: TGCGCCACCCACGGACTCATGAACACTGAAGCTTTCTTT. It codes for CATHGLMNTEAFF.

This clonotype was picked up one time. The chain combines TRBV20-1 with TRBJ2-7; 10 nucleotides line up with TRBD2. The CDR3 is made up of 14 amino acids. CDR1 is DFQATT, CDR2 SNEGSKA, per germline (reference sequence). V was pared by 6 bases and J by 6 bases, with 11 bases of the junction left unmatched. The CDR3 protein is CSASGPSGSSEQYF. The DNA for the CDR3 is TGCAGTGCCTCAGGGCCTAGCGGGAGTAGCGAGCAGTACTTC.

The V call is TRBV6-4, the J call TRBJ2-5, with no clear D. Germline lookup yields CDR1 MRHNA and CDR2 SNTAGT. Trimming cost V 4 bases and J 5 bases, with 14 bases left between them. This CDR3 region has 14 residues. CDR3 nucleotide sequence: TGTGCCAGCAGTGCGGTCGGGTCGGAGGAGACCCAGTACTTC. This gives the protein CASSAVGSEETQYF.

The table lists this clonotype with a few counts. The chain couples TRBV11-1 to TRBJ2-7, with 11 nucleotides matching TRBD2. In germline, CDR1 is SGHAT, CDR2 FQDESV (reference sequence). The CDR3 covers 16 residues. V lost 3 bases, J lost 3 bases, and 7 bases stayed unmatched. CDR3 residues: CASSLGKLAGGYEQYF. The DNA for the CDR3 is TGTGCCAGCAGCTTGGGTAAGCTAGCGGGAGGCTACGAGCAGTACTTC.

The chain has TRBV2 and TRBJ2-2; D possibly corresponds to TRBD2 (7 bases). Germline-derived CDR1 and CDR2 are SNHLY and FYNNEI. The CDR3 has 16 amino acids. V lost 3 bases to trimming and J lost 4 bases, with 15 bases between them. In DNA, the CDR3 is TGTGCCAGCAGTGAGATGGGGGGGCCGAGCACCGGGGAGCTGTTTTTT. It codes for CASSEMGGPSTGELFF.

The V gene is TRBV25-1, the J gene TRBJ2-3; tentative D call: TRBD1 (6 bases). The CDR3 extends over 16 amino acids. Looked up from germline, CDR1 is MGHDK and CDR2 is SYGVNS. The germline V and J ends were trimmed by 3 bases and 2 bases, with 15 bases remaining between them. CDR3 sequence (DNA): TGTGCCAGCAGTGACTTTTGGGGGCCGTTCACAGATACGCAGTATTTT. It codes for CASSDFWGPFTDTQYF.

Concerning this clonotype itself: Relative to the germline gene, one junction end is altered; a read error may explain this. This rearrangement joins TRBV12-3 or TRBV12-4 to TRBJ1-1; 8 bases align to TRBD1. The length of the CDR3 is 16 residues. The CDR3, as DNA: TGTGCCAGCAGCCCTATAACAGGGGGGTGGAACACTGGAGCTTTCTTT. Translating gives CASSPITGGWNTGAFF.

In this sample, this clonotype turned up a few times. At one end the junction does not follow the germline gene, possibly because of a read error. The CDR3 bases are TGTGCTAGCAGGTCAGACAATCAGCCCCAGCATTTT. Translating it yields CASRSDNQPQHF. This chain links TRBV2 with TRBJ1-5; no firm D call. The CDR3 runs 12 residues. The germline gives CDR1 SNHLY, CDR2 FYNNEI.

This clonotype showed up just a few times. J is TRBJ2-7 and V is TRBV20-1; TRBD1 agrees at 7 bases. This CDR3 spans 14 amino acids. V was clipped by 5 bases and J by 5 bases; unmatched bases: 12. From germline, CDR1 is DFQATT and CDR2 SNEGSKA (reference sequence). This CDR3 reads CSAHTDRVDHEQYF. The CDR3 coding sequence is TGCAGTGCTCATACCGACAGGGTAGACCACGAGCAGTACTTC.

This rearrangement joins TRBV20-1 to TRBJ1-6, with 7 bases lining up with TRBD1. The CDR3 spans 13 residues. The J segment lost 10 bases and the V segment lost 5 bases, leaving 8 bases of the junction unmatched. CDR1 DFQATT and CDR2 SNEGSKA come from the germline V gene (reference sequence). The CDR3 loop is CSASDRADSPLHF. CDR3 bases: TGCAGTGCTTCTGACAGGGCGGACTCACCCCTCCACTTT.

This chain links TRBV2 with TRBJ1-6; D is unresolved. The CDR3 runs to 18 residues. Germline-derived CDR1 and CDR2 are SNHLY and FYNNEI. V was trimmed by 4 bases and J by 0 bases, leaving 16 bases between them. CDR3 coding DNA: TGTGCCAGCAGTGTAAATGGAGAGAGCAGCTCCTATAATTCACCCCTCCACTTT. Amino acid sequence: CASSVNGESSSYNSPLHF.

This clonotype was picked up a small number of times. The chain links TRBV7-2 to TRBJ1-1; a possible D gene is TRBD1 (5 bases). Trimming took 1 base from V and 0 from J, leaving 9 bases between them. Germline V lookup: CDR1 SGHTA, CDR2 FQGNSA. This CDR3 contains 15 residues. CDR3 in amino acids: CASSLGWGVNTEAFF. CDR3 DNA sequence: TGTGCCAGCAGCTTAGGTTGGGGGGTGAACACTGAAGCTTTCTTT.

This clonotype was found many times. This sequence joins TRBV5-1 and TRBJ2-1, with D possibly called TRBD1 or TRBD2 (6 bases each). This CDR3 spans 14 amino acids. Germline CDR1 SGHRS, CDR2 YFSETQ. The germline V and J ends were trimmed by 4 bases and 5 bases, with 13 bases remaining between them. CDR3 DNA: TGCGCCAGCAGCGAGGGGGGAGATCACAATGAGCAGTTCTTC. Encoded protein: CASSEGGDHNEQFF.

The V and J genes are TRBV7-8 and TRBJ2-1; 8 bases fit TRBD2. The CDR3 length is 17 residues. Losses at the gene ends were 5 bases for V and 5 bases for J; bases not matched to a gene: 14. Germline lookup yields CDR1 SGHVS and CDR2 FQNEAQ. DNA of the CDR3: TGTGCCAGCAGCCGCCTTCGGGAGGTTAGCGGGGACAATGAGCAGTTCTTC. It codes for CASSRLREVSGDNEQFF.

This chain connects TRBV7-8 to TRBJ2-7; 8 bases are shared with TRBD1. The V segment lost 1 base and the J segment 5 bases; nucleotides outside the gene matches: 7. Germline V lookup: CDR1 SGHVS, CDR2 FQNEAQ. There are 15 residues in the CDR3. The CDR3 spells CASSLEAGGMNEQYF. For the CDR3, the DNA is TGTGCCAGCAGCTTAGAAGCAGGGGGCATGAACGAGCAGTACTTC.

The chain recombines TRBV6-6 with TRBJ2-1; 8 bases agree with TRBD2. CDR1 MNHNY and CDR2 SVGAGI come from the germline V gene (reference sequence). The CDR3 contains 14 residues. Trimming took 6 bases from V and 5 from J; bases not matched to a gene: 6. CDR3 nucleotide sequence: TGTGCCAGCAGCAGGCGGGGGGCCGACAATGAGCAGTTCTTC. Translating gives CASSRRGADNEQFF.

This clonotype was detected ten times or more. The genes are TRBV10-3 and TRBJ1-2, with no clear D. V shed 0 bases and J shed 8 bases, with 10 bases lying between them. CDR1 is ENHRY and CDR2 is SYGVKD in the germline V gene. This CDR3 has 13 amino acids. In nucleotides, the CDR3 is TGTGCCATCAGTGAGTCCGAGAAAAGGGGCTACACCTTC. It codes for CAISESEKRGYTF.

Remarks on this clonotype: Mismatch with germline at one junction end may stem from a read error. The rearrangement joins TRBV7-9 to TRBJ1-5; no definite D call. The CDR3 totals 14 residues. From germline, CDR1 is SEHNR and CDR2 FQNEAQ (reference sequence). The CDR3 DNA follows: TGTGCCAGCAGTTTAGCGGTTGGAGATCAGCCCCAGCATTTT. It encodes CASSLAVGDQPQHF.

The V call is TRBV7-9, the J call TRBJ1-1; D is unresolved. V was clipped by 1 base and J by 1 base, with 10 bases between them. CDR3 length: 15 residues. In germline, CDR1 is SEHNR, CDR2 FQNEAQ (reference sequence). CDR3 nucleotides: TGTGCCAGCAGCTTAGTAGGGATGAGGAACACTGAAGCTTTCTTT. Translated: CASSLVGMRNTEAFF.

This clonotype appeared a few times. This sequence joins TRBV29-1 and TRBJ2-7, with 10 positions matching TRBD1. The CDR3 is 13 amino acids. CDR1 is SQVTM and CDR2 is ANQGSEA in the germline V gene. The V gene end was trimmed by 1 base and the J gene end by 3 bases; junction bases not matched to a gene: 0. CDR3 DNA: TGCAGCGTTGAAGGGACAGGGGGCTACGAGCAGTACTTC. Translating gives CSVEGTGGYEQYF.

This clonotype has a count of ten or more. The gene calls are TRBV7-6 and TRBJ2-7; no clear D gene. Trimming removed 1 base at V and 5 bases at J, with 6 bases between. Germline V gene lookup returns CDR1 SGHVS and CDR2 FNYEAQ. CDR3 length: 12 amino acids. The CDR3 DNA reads TGTGCCAGCAGCTTAGATGTGGACGAGCAGTACTTC. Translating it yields CASSLDVDEQYF.